These T cell receptor beta chains were read from a single sample in a study of blood T cell repertoires in COVID-19. The repertoire was sequenced with immunoSEQ multiplex PCR; TCRdb's copy has only in-frame clones and lacks some. This table holds under 300,000 clones, around 81% found once. The sequenced material came from peripheral blood. The receptors come from a woman aged 55-70 years with active or convalescent COVID-19. The CDR3 runs from the conserved cysteine through the conserved F or W. A D gene is named only where the DNA matches it firmly. Clone size, where shown, is once, few, many, or a class for clones that have expanded.

cdr3_nt cdr3_aa j_call v_call clone_size d_call
TGCAGCGTTGGGGACAGGGTGACCATTCAGTACTTC CSVGDRVTIQYF TRBJ2-4 TRBV29-1 . TRBD1
TGTGCCAGCAGCTATCAGGACAGTAACACTGAAGCTTTCTTT CASSYQDSNTEAFF TRBJ1-1 TRBV7-9 . .
TGTGCCAGCTCACCTACAGGGGCCAAGAACACTGAAGCTTTCTTT CASSPTGAKNTEAFF TRBJ1-1 TRBV18 . TRBD1
TGCAGCGTTGAAGCAACTACCTACGAGCAGTACTTC CSVEATTYEQYF TRBJ2-7 TRBV29-1 . .
TGTGCCAGTAGCTCGACTAGCGGGGGCCGGGGGGTAGCAAATACGCAGTATTTT CASSSTSGGRGVANTQYF TRBJ2-3 TRBV19 few TRBD2
TGTGCCAGCAGCTTGGGGGGACAGAAAGCTTTCTTT CASSLGGQKAFF TRBJ1-1 TRBV5-5 . TRBD1
TGCGCCAGCAGCCAAGATCTGAGGGCCTCCTACGAGCAGTACTTC CASSQDLRASYEQYF TRBJ2-7 TRBV4-3 . .
TGTGCCAGTAGTACCCAGGGGGCTGAGCTTAGCAATCAGCCCCAGCATTTT CASSTQGAELSNQPQHF TRBJ1-5 TRBV19 . TRBD1
TGTGCCAGCAGTTACTCGGCGGGGGGGTGGAGTGAGCAGTTCTTC CASSYSAGGWSEQFF TRBJ2-1 TRBV6-5 . TRBD2
TGTGCCAGCAGTGAAATGGAGTACGGCGTACTAGCCAAAAACATTCAGTACTTC CASSEMEYGVLAKNIQYF TRBJ2-4 TRBV6-1 . .
TGTGCCAGCAGCGTAGAGGGGGGACAGGAGAGAGATACGCAGTATTTT CASSVEGGQERDTQYF TRBJ2-3 TRBV9 . TRBD1
TGTGCCAGCAGCCAAGATCTGCAGGCAACAATAGTACATTCACCCCTCCACTTT CASSQDLQATIVHSPLHF TRBJ1-6 TRBV4-2 . .
TGTGCCAGCAGCTCCCTGGAGAGAGAAAAACTGTTTTTT CASSSLEREKLFF TRBJ1-4 TRBV7-9 . .
TGTGCCAGCAGCCCCAGCTCCTACGAGCAGTACTTC CASSPSSYEQYF TRBJ2-7 TRBV7-9 . .
TGTGCCAGCACCACCCAGGGTGTGAACACTGAAGCTTTCTTT CASTTQGVNTEAFF TRBJ1-1 TRBV6-6 . .
TGTGCCAGCAGCCAAGAATCACACTCTGGAAACACCATATATTTT CASSQESHSGNTIYF TRBJ1-3 TRBV4-2 . .
TGTGCCAGCTCAATAGGACAGCTCTCTGGAAACACCATATATTTT CASSIGQLSGNTIYF TRBJ1-3 TRBV18 . .
TGTGCCAGCAAGAGACTAGCGGGGGGGCCTAACACCGGGGAGCTGTTTTTT CASKRLAGGPNTGELFF TRBJ2-2 TRBV6-4 . TRBD2
TGTGCCATCAGTACCCGACTAGCGGGGGGACCGAACACCGGGGAGCTGTTTTTT CAISTRLAGGPNTGELFF TRBJ2-2 TRBV10-3 . TRBD2
TGTGCCAGCAGGGCGGACACCGTGAACACTGAAGCTTTCTTT CASRADTVNTEAFF TRBJ1-1 TRBV7-2 . .
TGTGCCAGCAGCAAAGCGCGGACAGGCCTTAATGAAAAACTGTTTTTT CASSKARTGLNEKLFF TRBJ1-4 TRBV21-1 . .
TGCAGCGTTGATGCTAGCGGGGGTAGAAAGACCCAGTACTTC CSVDASGGRKTQYF TRBJ2-5 TRBV29-1 . TRBD2
TGTGCCAGCAGTTTAATCCAGGGGTCCGAGCAGTACTTC CASSLIQGSEQYF TRBJ2-7 TRBV12-3/TRBV12-4 . .
TGTGCCAGTAGTATAAAGAGTTGGACAGCCTATAATGAAAAACTGTTTTTT CASSIKSWTAYNEKLFF TRBJ1-4 TRBV19 . .
TGTGCCAGTAGGTCCGGCGGGGGAAAAGGGTCCAGTTCACCCCTCCACTTT CASRSGGGKGSSSPLHF TRBJ1-6 TRBV19 . .
TGTGCCAGCAGTCTCGGGACTCATCAGCCCCAGCATTTT CASSLGTHQPQHF TRBJ1-5 TRBV12-3/TRBV12-4 once .
TGTGCCAGTAGTATAGGGCTAGCGGGAGGAGAGACCCAGTACTTC CASSIGLAGGETQYF TRBJ2-5 TRBV19 . TRBD2
TGCAGCGTTGAACGGGAGTTGATGAACACTGAAGCTTTCTTT CSVERELMNTEAFF TRBJ1-1 TRBV29-1 few .
TGTGCCAGCTCAGAGGCCAGCTATGGCTACACCTTC CASSEASYGYTF TRBJ1-2 TRBV18 . .